These 19 T cell receptor beta chains were sequenced from one sample in a study of blood T cells in healthy people across ages (dated by TCRdb to between 2015 and 2016). Library preparation was by 5' RACE. The sequencer listed for this sample is Illumina HiSeq 2500. A second 7 to 11 cycle PCR used a sample-barcoded 5' primer and a J-beta primer mix. TCRdb reprocessing: public reads trimmed at Q25 with fastp, clones called with MiXCR, in-frame beta chains kept. Records with the same CDR3 protein are collapsed into one entry carrying the most frequent genes and DNA. Here the sample has 710,000 or so distinct CDR3 sequences; 20% to 25% occur a single time. About 22% of the sample belongs to the ten largest clones. The sequenced sample consisted of blood. The receptors were sampled from a man between 65 and 85 years old in good health.

CDR3 sequence reads: CAWSEGNSNQPQHF. The CDR3 DNA sequence: TGTGCCTGGAGTGAGGGGAATAGCAATCAGCCCCAGCATTTT. This chain joins TRBV30 and TRBJ1-5, with D perhaps matching TRBD1 (5 bases). Trimming removed 1 base at V and 0 bases at J, with 7 bases between. The CDR3 length is 14 residues. Germline-derived CDR1 and CDR2 are GTSNPN and SVGIG (reference sequence).

The chain couples TRBV2 to TRBJ2-3; D is ambiguous. Germline-derived CDR1 and CDR2 are SNHLY and FYNNEI. This CDR3 is 14 amino acids long. The V end was cut by 2 bases, the J end by 5 bases, with 11 bases between. The CDR3 DNA follows: TGTGCCAGCAGTGAATTGGTATCCCGAGATACGCAGTATTTT. The encoded protein is CASSELVSRDTQYF.

This clonotype has only a few counts. The chain joins TRBV24-1 to TRBJ2-1; possibly TRBD1 for D (6 bases). Trimming left V 4 bases short and J 2 bases short, with 14 bases between. The CDR3 length is 16 residues. Germline CDR1 KGHDR, CDR2 SFDVKD. The CDR3 DNA reads as TGTGCCACCAGTGACCACAGGGCTTCCACCTACAATGAGCAGTTCTTC. Protein product: CATSDHRASTYNEQFF.

This clonotype was recorded a few times. The CDR3 nucleotides read TGCGCCAGCAGCCCTGGGACAGGGCTTCCGGAGACCCAGTACTTC. This sequence encodes CASSPGTGLPETQYF. The gene calls are TRBV5-1 and TRBJ2-5; 9 bases line up with TRBD1. Germline CDR1 and CDR2: SGHRS and YFSETQ. The J segment lost 5 bases and the V segment lost 4 bases, leaving 9 bases of the junction unmatched. The CDR3 contains 15 residues.

This clonotype came up a few times. The DNA of the CDR3 is TGCGCCAGCAGCTTGGAGGTCCAGTCTCTTCAGTACTTC. This gives the protein CASSLEVQSLQYF. V and J are TRBV5-1 and TRBJ2-4, with D unclear. The CDR3 runs to 13 residues. V was pared by 0 bases and J by 11 bases, with 12 bases between. Looked up from germline, CDR1 is SGHRS and CDR2 is YFSETQ.

The chain uses TRBV2 and TRBJ1-5; TRBD1 agrees at 7 bases. This CDR3 contains 14 residues. CDR1 is SNHLY, CDR2 FYNNEI, per germline. With 4 bases clipped from V and 4 bases from J, the junction kept 4 bases outside the gene matches. CDR3 nucleotide sequence: TGTGCCAGCAGTGGTAGGGGGCTAAATCAGCCCCAGCATTTT. Translation gives CASSGRGLNQPQHF.

The CDR3 region is CASSLRTSRGETQYF. CDR3 nucleotides: TGCGCCAGCAGCTTGCGCACTAGCCGAGGGGAGACCCAGTACTTC. The chain recombines TRBV5-1 with TRBJ2-5, with a tentative D call TRBD2 (6 bases). Between the trimmed V and J ends, which lost 1 base and 5 bases, there was a span of 15 bases. CDR1 is SGHRS and CDR2 is YFSETQ in the germline V gene. The CDR3 totals 15 residues.

This clonotype turned up a few times. The chain carries TRBV29-1 and TRBJ2-5, with D possibly matching TRBD1 (6 bases). The germline CDR1 and CDR2 sequences are SQVTM and ANQGSEA. This CDR3 has 13 amino acids. Trimming pared 3 bases from V and 7 bases from J, leaving 15 bases between. CDR3 sequence: CSVDDVGGMTQYF. The CDR3 DNA is TGCAGCGTTGACGATGTAGGGGGTATGACCCAGTACTTC.

This clonotype was counted at least ten times. This chain uses TRBV7-9 with TRBJ2-1; the match to TRBD2 covers 12 bases. From germline, CDR1 is SEHNR and CDR2 FQNEAQ (reference sequence). The CDR3 is 16 residues long. Trimming cost V 2 bases and J 8 bases; bases outside gene matches: 7. The CDR3 DNA follows: TGTGCCAGCAGCTTAATCTGGACTAGCGGGGTACATGAGCAGTTCTTC. Residues: CASSLIWTSGVHEQFF.

This clonotype was picked up one time. Relative to the germline gene, one junction end is altered; a read error may explain this. This chain connects TRBV5-1 to TRBJ2-3, with 8 bases matching TRBD1. The V gene's germline CDR1 is SGHRS and CDR2 YFSETQ. This CDR3 contains 12 residues. The CDR3 DNA is TGCGCCAGCAGCTACGGACAGGGCCCACCGGGTTTT. Its translation is CASSYGQGPPGF.

The chain has TRBV4-2 and TRBJ1-2; maybe TRBD1 (5 bases). Germline CDR1 LGHNA, CDR2 YNFKEQ. The CDR3 is 14 amino acids. Deletions cut 0 bases from V and 2 bases from J, with 7 bases between. The CDR3 bases are TGTGCCAGCAGCCAAGATAACAGGAACTATGGCTACACCTTC. Translation gives CASSQDNRNYGYTF.

The chain carries TRBV7-3 and TRBJ1-4; maybe TRBD1 (6 bases). CDR3 size: 15 residues. Deletions cut 5 bases from V and 5 bases from J, with 15 bases between. Germline V gene data show CDR1 as SGHTA and CDR2 as FQGTGA. The CDR3 DNA reads TGTGCCAGCAGCCCCACCGGACAGTCAAATGAAAAACTGTTTTTT. Protein sequence: CASSPTGQSNEKLFF.

The V call is TRBV11-2, the J call TRBJ2-2; 12 bases align to TRBD2. This CDR3 comprises 18 residues. Germline V gene data show CDR1 as SGHAT and CDR2 as FQNNGV. The V segment lost 8 bases and the J segment 2 bases; nucleotides outside the gene matches: 12. The CDR3 bases are TGTGCCAGCGCCTCCCCTAGCGGGGGGGCAGTTAACACCGGGGAGCTGTTTTTT. The encoded protein is CASASPSGGAVNTGELFF.

The chain carries TRBV12-3 or TRBV12-4 and TRBJ1-4, with TRBD1 as a possible D gene (6 bases). This CDR3 is built from 18 residues. V dropped 2 bases and J dropped 0 bases, with 16 bases sitting between them. Here the CDR3 DNA reads TGTGCCAGCAGTTTAAGATTAGGGGGGACGGCAACTAATGAAAAACTGTTTTTT. Its protein product is CASSLRLGGTATNEKLFF.

The chain carries TRBV15 and TRBJ2-2; D is unclear. Trimming took off 0 bases at V and 2 bases at J, with 7 bases between the two ends. The V gene's germline CDR1 is LNHNV and CDR2 YYDKDF (reference sequence). The CDR3 is 15 amino acids. CDR3 protein: CATSRDGPNTGELFF. DNA for the CDR3: TGTGCCACCAGCAGAGATGGGCCTAACACCGGGGAGCTGTTTTTT.

The sample holds a few counts of this clonotype. This chain links TRBV12-3 or TRBV12-4 with TRBJ1-2, with 11 bases aligning to TRBD1. After removal of 3 bases from V and 8 bases from J, the junction contained 2 bases not matched to a gene. The CDR3 consists of 13 residues. CDR3 DNA: TGTGCCAGCAGTTTCTGGACAGGGGGCGGCTACACCTTC. Residues: CASSFWTGGGYTF.

The chain recombines TRBV30 with TRBJ1-4; D perhaps matches TRBD1 (6 bases). Trimming pared 5 bases from V and 7 bases from J, leaving 17 bases between. Germline loops: CDR1 GTSNPN, CDR2 SVGIG (reference sequence). The CDR3 has 14 residues. CDR3 bases: TGTGCCTGGGGGACGGGGGGGGCATTTGAAAAACTGTTTTTT. Protein product: CAWGTGGAFEKLFF.

This clonotype came up a few times. The chain carries TRBV7-8 and TRBJ2-7; TRBD2 matches 11 bases. The V gene end was trimmed by 5 bases and the J gene end by 0 bases; junction bases not matched to a gene: 12. Germline assignment: CDR1 SGHVS and CDR2 FQNEAQ. The CDR3 totals 18 residues. In DNA form, the CDR3 reads TGTGCCAGCAGCGTTACTAGCGGGGGCCTGAGAAGCTCCTACGAGCAGTACTTC. Translating gives CASSVTSGGLRSSYEQYF.

At least ten counts were recorded for this clonotype. This sequence joins TRBV5-1 and TRBJ2-3; 8 bases fit TRBD2. V lost 4 bases, J lost 1 base, and 2 bases stayed unmatched. The germline gives CDR1 SGHRS, CDR2 YFSETQ. The CDR3 loop spans 14 amino acids. The CDR3, as DNA: TGCGCCAGCAGCGCGACTAGCGGCACAGATACGCAGTATTTT. Its protein is CASSATSGTDTQYF.